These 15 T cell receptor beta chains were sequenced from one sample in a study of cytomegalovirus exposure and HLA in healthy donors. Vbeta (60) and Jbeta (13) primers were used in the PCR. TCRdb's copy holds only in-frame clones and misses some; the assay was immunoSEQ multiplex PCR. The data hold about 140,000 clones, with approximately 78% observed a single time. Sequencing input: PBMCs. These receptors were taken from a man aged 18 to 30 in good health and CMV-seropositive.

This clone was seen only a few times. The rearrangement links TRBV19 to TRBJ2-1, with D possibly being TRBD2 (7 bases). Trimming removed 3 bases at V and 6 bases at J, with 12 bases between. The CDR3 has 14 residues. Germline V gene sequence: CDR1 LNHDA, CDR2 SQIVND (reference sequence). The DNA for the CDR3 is TGTGCCAGTAGTATGGGAGGGGGTTCCAATGAGCAGTTCTTC. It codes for CASSMGGGSNEQFF. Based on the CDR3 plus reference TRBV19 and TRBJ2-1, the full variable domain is DGGITQSPKYLFRKEGQNVTLSCEQNLNHDAMYWYRQDPGQGLRLIYYSQIVNDFQKGDIAEGYSVSREKKESFPLTVTSAQKNPTAFYLCASSMGGGSNEQFFGPGTRLTVL.

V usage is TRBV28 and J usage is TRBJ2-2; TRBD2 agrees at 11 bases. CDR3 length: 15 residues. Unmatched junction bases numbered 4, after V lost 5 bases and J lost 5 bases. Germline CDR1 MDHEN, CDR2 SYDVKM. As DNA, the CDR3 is TGTGCCAGCAGTCCCCGGACTAGCGGGACCGGGGAGCTGTTTTTT. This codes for CASSPRTSGTGELFF.

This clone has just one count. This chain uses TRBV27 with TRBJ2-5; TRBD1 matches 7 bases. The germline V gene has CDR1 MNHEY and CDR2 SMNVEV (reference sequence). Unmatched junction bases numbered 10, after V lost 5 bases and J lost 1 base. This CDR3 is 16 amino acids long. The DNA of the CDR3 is TGTGCCAGCAGTGTGTACCGGGACAGTCTCCAAGAGACCCAGTACTTC. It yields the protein CASSVYRDSLQETQYF.

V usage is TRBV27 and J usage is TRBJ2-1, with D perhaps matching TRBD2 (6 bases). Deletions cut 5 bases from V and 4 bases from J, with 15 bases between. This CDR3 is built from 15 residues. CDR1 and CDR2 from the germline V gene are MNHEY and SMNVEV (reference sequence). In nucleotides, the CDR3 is TGTGCCAGCAGTAGGGAGGCCACCTTTTACAATGAGCAGTTCTTC. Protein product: CASSREATFYNEQFF.

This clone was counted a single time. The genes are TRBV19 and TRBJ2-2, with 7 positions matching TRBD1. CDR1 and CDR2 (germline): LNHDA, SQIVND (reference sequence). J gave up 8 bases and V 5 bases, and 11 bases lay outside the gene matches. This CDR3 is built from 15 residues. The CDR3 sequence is CASSPRLTGVGELFF. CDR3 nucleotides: TGTGCCAGTAGTCCAAGATTAACAGGGGTGGGGGAGCTGTTTTTT. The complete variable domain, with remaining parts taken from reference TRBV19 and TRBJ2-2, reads DGGITQSPKYLFRKEGQNVTLSCEQNLNHDAMYWYRQDPGQGLRLIYYSQIVNDFQKGDIAEGYSVSREKKESFPLTVTSAQKNPTAFYLCASSPRLTGVGELFFGEGSRLTVL.

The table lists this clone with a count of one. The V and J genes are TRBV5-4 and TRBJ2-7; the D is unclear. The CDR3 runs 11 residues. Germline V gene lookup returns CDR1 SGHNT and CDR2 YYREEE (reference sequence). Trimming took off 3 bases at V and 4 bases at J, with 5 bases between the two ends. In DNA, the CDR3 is TGTGCCAGCAGCTCCTCGTACGAGCAGTACTTC. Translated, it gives CASSSSYEQYF. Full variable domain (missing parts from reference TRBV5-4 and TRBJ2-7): ETGVTQSPTHLIKTRGQQVTLRCSSQSGHNTVSWYQQALGQGPQFIFQYYREEENGRGNFPPRFSGLQFPNYSSELNVNALELDDSALYLCASSSSYEQYFGPGTRLTVT.

Written as DNA, the CDR3 is TGTGCCAGTAGTATTGGTCTTAGCTCCTACAATGAGCAGTTCTTC. Encoded protein: CASSIGLSSYNEQFF. This sequence joins TRBV19 and TRBJ2-1; D is unclear. The CDR3 has 15 amino acids. V lost 3 bases to trimming and J lost 0 bases, with 9 bases between them. Germline-derived CDR1 and CDR2 are LNHDA and SQIVND (reference sequence).

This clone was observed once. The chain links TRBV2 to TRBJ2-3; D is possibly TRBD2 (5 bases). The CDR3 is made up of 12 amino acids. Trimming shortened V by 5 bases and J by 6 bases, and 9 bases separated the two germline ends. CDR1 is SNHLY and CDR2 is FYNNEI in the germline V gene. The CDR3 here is CASSTGLDTQYF. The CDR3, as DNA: TGTGCCAGCAGTACCGGACTGGATACGCAGTATTTT.

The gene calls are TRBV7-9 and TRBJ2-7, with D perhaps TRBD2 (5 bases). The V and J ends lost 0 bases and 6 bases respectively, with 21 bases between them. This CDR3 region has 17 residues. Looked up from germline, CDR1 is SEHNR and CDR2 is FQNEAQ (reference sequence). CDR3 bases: TGTGCCAGCAGCTTAGCTGCCGGTTACGGGGTCACCACCGAGCAGTACTTC. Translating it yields CASSLAAGYGVTTEQYF.

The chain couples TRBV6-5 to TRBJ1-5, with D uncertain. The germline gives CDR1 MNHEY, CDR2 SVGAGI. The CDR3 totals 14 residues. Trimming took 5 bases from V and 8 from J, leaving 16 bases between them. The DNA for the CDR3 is TGTGCCAGCAGTCGGACTCACACCTCGGAGCCCCAGCATTTT. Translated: CASSRTHTSEPQHF.

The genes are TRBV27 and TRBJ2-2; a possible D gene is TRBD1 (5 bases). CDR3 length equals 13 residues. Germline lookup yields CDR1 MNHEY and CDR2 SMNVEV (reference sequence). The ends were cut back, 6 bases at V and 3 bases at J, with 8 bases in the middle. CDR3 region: CASRDKYTGELFF. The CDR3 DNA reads TGTGCCAGCAGGGACAAATACACCGGGGAGCTGTTTTTT.

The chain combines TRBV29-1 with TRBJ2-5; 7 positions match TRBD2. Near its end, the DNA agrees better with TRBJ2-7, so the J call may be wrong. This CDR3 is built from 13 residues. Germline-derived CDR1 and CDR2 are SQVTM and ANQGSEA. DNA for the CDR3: TGCAGCGTTGAAGATAGGGACTACTACGAGCAGTACTTC. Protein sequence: CSVEDRDYYEQYF.

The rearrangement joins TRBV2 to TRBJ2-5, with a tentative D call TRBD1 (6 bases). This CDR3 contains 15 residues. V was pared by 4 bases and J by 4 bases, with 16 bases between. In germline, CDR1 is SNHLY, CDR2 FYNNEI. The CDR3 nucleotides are TGTGCCAGCAGTGGATTACAGGGAGTACGAGAGACCCAGTACTTC. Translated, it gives CASSGLQGVRETQYF.

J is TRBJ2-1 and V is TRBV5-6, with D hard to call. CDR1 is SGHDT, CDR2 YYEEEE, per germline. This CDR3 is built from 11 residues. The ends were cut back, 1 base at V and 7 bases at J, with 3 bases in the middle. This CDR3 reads CASSLYNEQFF. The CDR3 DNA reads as TGTGCCAGCAGCTTGTATAATGAGCAGTTCTTC.

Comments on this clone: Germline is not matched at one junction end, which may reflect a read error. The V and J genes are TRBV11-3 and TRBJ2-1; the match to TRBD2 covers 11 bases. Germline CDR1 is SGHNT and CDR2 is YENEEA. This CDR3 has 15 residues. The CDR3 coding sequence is TGTGCCAGCAGTTTAGCGGGAGGGGATCTTAATGAGCAGTTCTTC. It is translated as CASSLAGGDLNEQFF.